This T cell receptor beta chain was profiled in a study of T cells in Graves' hyperthyroidism and ophthalmopathy (dated by TCRdb to between 2017 and 2020). Background on the whole study: Peripheral blood was collected at initial diagnosis, before any treatment. The roughly 100 discovery patients were randomly divided into training and test sets at a 7:3 ratio. The paper describes TCR Vbeta CDR3 sequencing of more than 120 peripheral blood samples, made up of 40 to 45 ophthalmopathy patients, over 70 hyperthyroidism patients and some 17 progressor patients. The study also compared thyroid tissue and blood T-cell repertoires from 5 to 7 Graves' hyperthyroidism patients. To identify TCR V-J signatures that set the groups apart, the researchers used a discovery cohort of 90 to 100 patients, made up of some 41 with Graves' ophthalmopathy and 55 to 65 with stable Graves' hyperthyroidism. An independent validation cohort of about 19 hyperthyroidism patients and approximately 15 patients who later progressed to ophthalmopathy tested prospective prediction of ophthalmopathy. After blood sampling, hyperthyroidism patients were treated with methimazole at a starting dose of 30 mg daily, and ophthalmopathy patients were treated with high-dose intravenous methylprednisolone. General conclusions and limits of the study: Most expanded thyroid clonotypes (frequency above 0.001) were also detected in blood, a finding suggesting that blood repertoires may reflect thyroid immune responses. A 13 V-J signature model separated ophthalmopathy from stable hyperthyroidism, with around 91% sensitivity and roughly 82% specificity in cross-validation and 80%/75% in testing. No statistical method was used to fix the sample size in advance, and group allocation was not hidden from the investigators. During validation, the model predicted progression to ophthalmopathy a median of about 6.5 months ahead of onset, with almost 71% sensitivity and under 85% specificity.

TCR beta CDR3 regions were amplified from RNA transcripts. The TCR CDR3 was subjected to a first round of RT-PCR using the HTBI primer set and the Qiagen OneStep RT-PCR kit. A second multiplex PCR round built the libraries, followed by size selection and purification. Sequencing of the libraries was done on an Illumina HiSeq2000 using paired-end 100 bp reads. The authors' analysis ran thus. SOAPnuke was used to process the raw data, removing reads that contained adapters or uncalled bases, had a mean Phred below 15, or lacked an exact match to the constant primer or identifier. COPE v1.2.5 was used to merge high-quality paired reads, and clonotypes were defined as unique nucleotide sequences. MiTCR v1.1 was used to align the clonotypes against IMGT TRBV, TRBD and TRBJ reference segments. The analysis included only V-J combinations with a frequency above 0.0001, which together covered around 99% of the repertoires. A TCS score was defined as the ratio between F50 (clonal expansion) and ExV (chaos), using BLOSUM62-based TCRdist between CDR3 peptides within each V-J. Welch's t-statistics and random forest reduced some 510 V-J features to under 15, which were used in a naive Bayes classifier (R e1071). In-frame beta chains were kept once TCRdb had trimmed the public reads at Q25 with fastp and called clones with MiXCR. Rows are combined by CDR3 protein, so each entry shows the most common genes and DNA. What appears here as the V and J calls and clone size reflects TCRdb's work, not the paper's. For this sample there are nearly 600,000 distinct CDR3 sequences; about 14% appear just once. The ten largest clonotypes hold about 5.8% of the sample.

This clonotype was detected only a few times. This clone's antigen is unknown. It may be a read error: a sequence one base away is much more abundant. Hyperthyroidism patients were newly diagnosed, with disease duration under 2 months, and aged 18 to 65 years. The study excluded patients with uncontrolled infections, other autoimmune diseases, pregnancy or lactation. Diagnoses were established on the basis of clinical symptoms, serum thyroxine and TRAb, thyroid ultrasound, and orbital computed tomography. Blood from progressor patients was drawn when they were first diagnosed with hyperthyroidism, before any ophthalmopathy symptoms appeared. Ficoll-Paque density gradient centrifugation was used to isolate PBMCs from around 10 ml of fresh peripheral blood. Progressor patients were defined as those initially diagnosed with Graves' hyperthyroidism in whom ophthalmopathy developed during follow-up. Trizol reagent was used to extract total RNA, and RNA quality was then checked on an Agilent 2100 Bioanalyzer.

The CDR3, from cysteine to phenylalanine, totals 16 residues. Here the CDR3 DNA is all that survives: 48 bases in frame from base 1. The germline V gene specifies SNHLY as CDR1 and FYNNEI as CDR2. The rearrangement combines TRBV2 with TRBJ2-2; a confident D gene designation cannot be given. Specimen: blood. The TCR was taken from a woman aged 25 to 39 with Graves' hyperthyroidism that later progressed to Graves' ophthalmopathy. The DNA is as follows: TGTACCAGCAGTGAAGTTAGACTCTCGAACACCGGGGAGCTGTTTTTT. Its translation reads: CTSSEVRLSNTGELFF. When the CDR3 is completed using the reference TRBV2 and TRBJ2-2 genes on either side, the full variable domain is EPEVTQTPSHQVTQMGQEVILRCVPISNHLYFYWYRQILGQKVEFLVSFYNNEISEKSEIFDDQFSVERPDGSNFTLKIRSTKLEDSAMYFCTSSEVRLSNTGELFFGEGSRLTVL.